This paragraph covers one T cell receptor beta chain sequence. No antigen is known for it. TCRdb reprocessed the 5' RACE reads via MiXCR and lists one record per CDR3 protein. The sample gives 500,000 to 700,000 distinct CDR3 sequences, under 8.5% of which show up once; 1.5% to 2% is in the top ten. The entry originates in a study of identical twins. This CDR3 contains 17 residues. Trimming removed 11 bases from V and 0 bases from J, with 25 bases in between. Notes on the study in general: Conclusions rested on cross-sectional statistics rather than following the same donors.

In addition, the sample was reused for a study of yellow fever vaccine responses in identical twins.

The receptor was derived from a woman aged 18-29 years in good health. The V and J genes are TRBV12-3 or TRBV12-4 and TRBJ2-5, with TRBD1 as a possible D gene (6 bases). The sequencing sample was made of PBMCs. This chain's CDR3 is CAFSLPGRGMYQETQYF. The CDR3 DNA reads TGTGCCTTCAGTTTACCGGGCAGGGGCATGTACCAAGAGACCCAGTACTTC.